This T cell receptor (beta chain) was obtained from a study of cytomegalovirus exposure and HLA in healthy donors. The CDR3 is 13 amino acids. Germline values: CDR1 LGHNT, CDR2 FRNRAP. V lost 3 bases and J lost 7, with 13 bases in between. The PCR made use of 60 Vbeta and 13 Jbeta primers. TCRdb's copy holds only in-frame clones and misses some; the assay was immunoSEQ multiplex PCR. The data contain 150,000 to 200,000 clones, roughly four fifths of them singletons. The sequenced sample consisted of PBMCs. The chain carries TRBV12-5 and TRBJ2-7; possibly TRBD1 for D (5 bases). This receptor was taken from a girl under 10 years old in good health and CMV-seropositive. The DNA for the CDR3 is TGTGCTAGTGGTTTTTCAGGGAATCGGGAGCAGTACTTC. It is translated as CASGFSGNREQYF. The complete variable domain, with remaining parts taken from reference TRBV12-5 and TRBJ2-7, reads DARVTQTPRHKVTEMGQEVTMRCQPILGHNTVFWYRQTMMQGLELLAYFRNRAPLDDSGMPKDRFSAEMPDATLATLKIQPSEPRDSAVYFCASGFSGNREQYFGPGTRLTVT.